This entry lists 31 T cell receptor beta chains sequenced from one sample in a study of long-term antiretroviral therapy in people with HIV. At the survey level, the v3.0 immunoSEQ assay was run. The method was immunoSEQ multiplex PCR; TCRdb's version includes in-frame clones alone and lacks a portion of them. The sample has about 39,000 clones, 75% to 90% seen once. Sequencing used unsorted PBMCs, obtained 3.1 years after starting antiretroviral therapy. The receptor source for this set is a woman in her 50s with HIV.

The gene calls are TRBV30 and TRBJ1-1; unclear D gene. Trimming took off 0 bases at V and 5 bases at J, with 13 bases between the two ends. This CDR3 is 14 amino acids long. Germline V gene lookup returns CDR1 GTSNPN and CDR2 SVGIG (reference sequence). For the CDR3, the DNA is TGTGCCTGGAGTGTAGGCGGGTTTGGAACTGAAGCTTTCTTT. Translated: CAWSVGGFGTEAFF.

This chain uses TRBV4-3 with TRBJ1-1; 10 bases line up with TRBD1. Germline V gene sequence: CDR1 LGHNA, CDR2 YSLEER. The V gene end was trimmed by 5 bases and the J gene end by 4 bases; junction bases not matched to a gene: 7. This CDR3 region has 15 residues. CDR3 in DNA: TGCGCCAGCAGCTTTGGGACAGGGGCGTCCACTGAAGCTTTCTTT. It yields the protein CASSFGTGASTEAFF.

This chain joins TRBV30 and TRBJ2-1; 8 nucleotides line up with TRBD1. Looked up from germline, CDR1 is GTSNPN and CDR2 is SVGIG (reference sequence). The CDR3 spans 12 residues. V lost 0 bases and J lost 8; bases outside the gene matches: 0. This CDR3 reads CAWSVQGDEQFF. CDR3 coding DNA: TGTGCCTGGAGTGTACAGGGGGATGAGCAGTTCTTC.

The CDR3 DNA follows: TGTGCCAGCAGCTCCCGGGACTACACGACCACAGATACGCAGTATTTT. The encoded protein is CASSSRDYTTTDTQYF. This chain connects TRBV11-1 to TRBJ2-3; TRBD2 agrees at 7 bases. V lost 4 bases and J lost 2; bases outside the gene matches: 9. Germline lookup yields CDR1 SGHAT and CDR2 FQDESV (reference sequence). CDR3 length: 16 residues. The full variable domain, in which reference TRBV11-1 and TRBJ2-3 provide the parts outside the CDR3, is EAEVAQSPRYKITEKSQAVAFWCDPISGHATLYWYRQILGQGPELLVQFQDESVVDDSQLPKDRFSAERLKGVDSTLKIQPAELGDSAMYLCASSSRDYTTTDTQYFGPGTRLTVL.

The chain couples TRBV19 to TRBJ1-1, with D hard to call. The V end was cut by 6 bases, the J end by 3 bases, with 11 bases between. The germline V gene encodes CDR1 LNHDA and CDR2 SQIVND (reference sequence). The CDR3 runs 13 residues. Written as DNA, the CDR3 is TGTGCCAGTAGGAGACGTTACGACACTGAAGCTTTCTTT. Protein sequence: CASRRRYDTEAFF.

This sequence joins TRBV2 and TRBJ2-5; 8 bases are a match to TRBD2. Per the germline V gene, CDR1 is SNHLY and CDR2 is FYNNEI. The CDR3 length is 14 residues. V dropped 6 bases and J dropped 3; count of bases not matched to a gene: 6. CDR3 nucleotides: TGTGCCAGCAGCGGCGGGGGGAGGAAAGAGACCCAGTACTTC. Its protein product is CASSGGGRKETQYF.

The rearrangement links TRBV30 to TRBJ1-4, with D perhaps matching TRBD1 (6 bases). The CDR3 extends over 16 amino acids. The V gene lost 2 bases and the J gene lost 4 bases, with 17 bases spanning the gap. Germline V gene data show CDR1 as GTSNPN and CDR2 as SVGIG (reference sequence). The CDR3 loop reads CAWSFPDGGLNEKLFF. The CDR3, as DNA: TGTGCCTGGAGTTTTCCGGACGGGGGCCTTAATGAAAAACTGTTTTTT.

The chain joins TRBV7-2 to TRBJ2-7; no definite D call. This CDR3 has 13 amino acids. From germline, CDR1 is SGHTA and CDR2 FQGNSA. V dropped 1 base and J dropped 4 bases, with 8 bases sitting between them. The CDR3 nucleotides read TGTGCCAGCAGCTTAGAACACTTTTACGAGCAGTACTTC. This translates into CASSLEHFYEQYF.

The chain is built from TRBV18 and TRBJ1-2; D perhaps matches TRBD1 (6 bases). This CDR3 is built from 16 residues. Germline V gene data show CDR1 as KGHSH and CDR2 as LQKENI. V was shortened by 2 bases and J by 4 bases, with 17 bases between the two germline ends. CDR3 nucleotide sequence: TGTGCCAGCTCACCAGGGGGAAGGGGGATGAGCTATGGCTACACCTTC. The encoded protein is CASSPGGRGMSYGYTF.

In DNA, the CDR3 is TGCGCCAGCAGCCAGGGAGCGGGGGGCGCGTTCGGGACCCAGTACTTC. Its protein product is CASSQGAGGAFGTQYF. This chain joins TRBV4-1 and TRBJ2-5; 9 bases fit TRBD2. CDR1 and CDR2 from the germline V gene are MGHRA and YSYEKL. The trim removed 3 bases at V and 7 bases at J, leaving 12 bases unmatched. The CDR3 has 16 amino acids.

The V gene is TRBV10-3, the J gene TRBJ1-4, with 7 bases fitting TRBD1. CDR3 length equals 15 residues. The J segment lost 11 bases and the V segment lost 3 bases, leaving 12 bases of the junction unmatched. Germline V lookup: CDR1 ENHRY, CDR2 SYGVKD. In DNA, the CDR3 is TGTGCCATCAGTGAAACAGACAGGGACGTGAATAAACTGTTTTTT. Amino acid sequence: CAISETDRDVNKLFF.

The gene calls are TRBV10-3 and TRBJ2-5; 8 bases match TRBD2. CDR1 is ENHRY, CDR2 SYGVKD, per germline. The CDR3 is 14 residues long. With V trimmed by 7 bases and J by 1 base, 5 bases remained unmatched. In DNA, the CDR3 is TGTGCCATCAACCCGGGGGGGGGCCAAGAGACCCAGTACTTC. Protein sequence: CAINPGGGQETQYF.

The V gene is TRBV30, the J gene TRBJ1-4; D perhaps matches TRBD1 (6 bases). Trimming removed 2 bases from V and 5 bases from J, with 18 bases in between. The CDR3 is made up of 16 amino acids. Germline CDR1 and CDR2: GTSNPN and SVGIG (reference sequence). In DNA, the CDR3 is TGTGCCTGGAGTAGGACAGACGCCTTTCTGAATGAAAAACTGTTTTTT. Translating it yields CAWSRTDAFLNEKLFF.

The rearrangement links TRBV5-1 to TRBJ2-3; 8 bases line up with TRBD2. The CDR3 is 13 residues long. V trimming: 0 bases; J trimming: 13 bases; junction bases outside the gene matches: 7. Germline values: CDR1 SGHRS, CDR2 YFSETQ. The CDR3 coding sequence is TGCGCCAGCAGCTTGGCAGGTAGCGGGGAAGAGTATTTT. The encoded protein is CASSLAGSGEEYF.

The chain has TRBV27 and TRBJ2-1, with TRBD1 as a possible D gene (6 bases). Trimming shortened V by 4 bases and J by 6 bases, and 10 bases separated the two germline ends. Germline assignment: CDR1 MNHEY and CDR2 SMNVEV (reference sequence). The CDR3 length is 13 residues. In DNA form, the CDR3 reads TGTGCCAGCAGTTCTCCGACAGGCAATGAGCAGTTCTTC. Translation gives CASSSPTGNEQFF.

This chain links TRBV5-5 with TRBJ2-7, with a possible D match to TRBD2 (6 bases). With 3 bases removed from V and 7 bases from J, the gap between germline ends came to 11 bases. The CDR3 extends over 12 amino acids. Germline-derived CDR1 and CDR2 are SGHKS and YYEKEE (reference sequence). The CDR3 loop is CASSWEVREQYF. The DNA for the CDR3 is TGTGCCAGCAGCTGGGAGGTGAGGGAGCAGTACTTC.

CDR3 loop: CASRVGGEQYF. Here the CDR3 DNA reads TGTGCCAGCAGAGTAGGTGGGGAGCAGTACTTC. The J gene is TRBJ2-7, the V gene TRBV6-5; D is ambiguous. Germline V CDR1 and CDR2: MNHEY, SVGAGI. The V and J ends lost 6 bases and 7 bases respectively, with 10 bases between them. CDR3 length: 11 amino acids.

The V and J genes are TRBV7-9 and TRBJ2-4, with D possibly being TRBD1 (6 bases). CDR3 size: 13 residues. V was cut by 3 bases and J by 6 bases, with 9 bases left in between. CDR1 is SEHNR and CDR2 is FQNEAQ in the germline V gene (reference sequence). The CDR3 DNA reads as TGTGCCAGCAGCTTTCCAGGGGCAAACATTCAGTACTTC. Residues: CASSFPGANIQYF.

This chain links TRBV5-4 with TRBJ2-1; the match to TRBD2 covers 12 bases. The V and J ends lost 0 bases and 14 bases, in that order; junction bases with no gene match: 6. Germline V gene sequence: CDR1 SGHNT, CDR2 YYREEE (reference sequence). The CDR3 covers 14 residues. The CDR3 here is CASSLETSGGGEFF. The CDR3 DNA follows: TGTGCCAGCAGCTTGGAGACTAGCGGGGGAGGGGAGTTCTTC.

V usage is TRBV19 and J usage is TRBJ1-5; D gene ambiguous. The CDR3 totals 13 residues. V lost 3 bases to trimming and J lost 7 bases, with 10 bases between them. Germline V gene data show CDR1 as LNHDA and CDR2 as SQIVND (reference sequence). This CDR3 reads CASSIRGQQPQHF. CDR3 nucleotide sequence: TGTGCCAGTAGTATTCGAGGGCAACAGCCCCAGCATTTT.

The chain joins TRBV7-2 to TRBJ1-2; 7 bases are a match to TRBD1. V trimming: 4 bases; J trimming: 5 bases; junction bases outside the gene matches: 7. CDR1 is SGHTA, CDR2 FQGNSA, per germline. This CDR3 contains 14 residues. CDR3 DNA sequence: TGTGCCAGCAGCTCCCAGACAGGGATGTATGGCTACACCTTC. Translating it yields CASSSQTGMYGYTF. Variable domain in full (rest from reference TRBV7-2 and TRBJ1-2): GAGVSQSPSNKVTEKGKDVELRCDPISGHTALYWYRQSLGQGLEFLIYFQGNSAPDKSGLPSDRFSAERTGGSVSTLTIQRTQQEDSAVYLCASSSQTGMYGYTFGSGTRLTVV.

The J gene is TRBJ1-1, the V gene TRBV25-1; D might be TRBD1 (6 bases). The CDR3 has 15 residues. Germline V gene lookup returns CDR1 MGHDK and CDR2 SYGVNS. Trimming removed 2 bases from V and 5 bases from J, with 15 bases in between. The CDR3 is CASSEQGLLGTEAFF. The CDR3 nucleotides are TGTGCCAGCAGTGAACAGGGGTTGCTGGGGACTGAAGCTTTCTTT.

This clone appeared once. V usage is TRBV13 and J usage is TRBJ1-2; the match to TRBD1 covers 8 bases. J lost 7 bases, V lost 5 bases, and 12 bases had no gene match. Germline V gene data show CDR1 as PRHDT and CDR2 as FYEKMQ (reference sequence). The CDR3 is 15 amino acids. CDR3 residues: CASSETGVLLGGYTF. CDR3 DNA: TGTGCCAGCAGCGAGACAGGGGTTCTTTTGGGTGGCTACACCTTC.

The V call is TRBV6-1, the J call TRBJ1-4; D remains unclear. The V end was cut by 6 bases, the J end by 11 bases, with 22 bases between. The length of the CDR3 is 15 residues. In germline, CDR1 is MNHNS, CDR2 SASEGT. In DNA form, the CDR3 reads TGTGCCAGCAGGGCTCCCAATGAAAAACTGAATAAACTGTTTTTT. Translated, it gives CASRAPNEKLNKLFF.

The J gene is TRBJ2-1, the V gene TRBV19, with D unresolved. V lost 0 bases and J 3 bases, leaving 3 bases between the germline ends. Germline values: CDR1 LNHDA, CDR2 SQIVND (reference sequence). The CDR3 is made up of 13 amino acids. CDR3 DNA: TGTGCCAGTAGTATAGATCGCTACAATGAGCAGTTCTTC. Its protein is CASSIDRYNEQFF.

This clone was observed a single time. The chain couples TRBV11-2 to TRBJ1-2; D ambiguous. Trimming pared 4 bases from V and 3 bases from J, leaving 12 bases between. The CDR3 covers 14 residues. Germline lookup yields CDR1 SGHAT and CDR2 FQNNGV. The chain's CDR3 is CASSSSGLYYGYTF. Written as DNA, the CDR3 is TGTGCCAGCAGCTCGTCTGGGCTGTACTATGGCTACACCTTC.

The table lists this clone with a few counts. The chain recombines TRBV10-3 with TRBJ1-2; 8 bases are a match to TRBD1. J gave up 4 bases and V 7 bases, and 14 bases lay outside the gene matches. CDR1 is ENHRY and CDR2 is SYGVKD in the germline V gene. This CDR3 comprises 16 residues. Here the CDR3 reads CAITDRGNVRGYGYTF. As DNA, the CDR3 is TGTGCCATCACCGACAGGGGAAACGTACGAGGCTATGGCTACACCTTC.

This clone was observed a handful of times. The CDR3 loop reads CASSVGQGADNSPLHF. Here the CDR3 DNA reads TGTGCCAGCAGCGTAGGACAGGGGGCCGATAATTCACCCCTCCACTTT. This rearrangement joins TRBV9 to TRBJ1-6; 10 bases line up with TRBD1. The germline CDR1 and CDR2 sequences are SGDLS and YYNGEE. The CDR3 spans 16 residues. V lost 0 bases to trimming and J lost 5 bases; unmatched junction nucleotides: 2. Looking up the rest from reference TRBV9 and TRBJ1-6 gives the full variable domain: DSGVTQTPKHLITATGQRVTLRCSPRSGDLSVYWYQQSLDQGLQFLIQYYNGEERAKGNILERFSAQQFPDLHSELNLSSLELGDSALYFCASSVGQGADNSPLHFGNGTRLTVT.

The rearrangement links TRBV4-1 to TRBJ1-1; TRBD1 is a possible D gene (5 bases). Looked up from germline, CDR1 is MGHRA and CDR2 is YSYEKL. V gave up 1 base and J gave up 0 bases, with 15 bases separating them. The length of the CDR3 is 17 residues. CDR3 coding DNA: TGCGCCAGCAGCCAAGTGGGGCAGGGCCTGATGAACACTGAAGCTTTCTTT. Protein: CASSQVGQGLMNTEAFF.

This clone was seen a handful of times. This chain joins TRBV6-6 and TRBJ1-1; D is ambiguous. The ends were cut back, 0 bases at V and 5 bases at J, with 13 bases in the middle. This CDR3 contains 15 residues. CDR1 and CDR2 (germline): MNHNY, SVGAGI (reference sequence). CDR3 region: CASSYSTYLGTEAFF. CDR3 nucleotide sequence: TGTGCCAGCAGTTACTCGACGTATCTAGGGACTGAAGCTTTCTTT.

The chain recombines TRBV9 with TRBJ2-1; TRBD2 agrees at 8 bases. Trimming at V came to 0 bases and at J to 6 bases, leaving 8 bases not matched to a gene. The CDR3 is made up of 16 amino acids. The germline gives CDR1 SGDLS, CDR2 YYNGEE. The CDR3 is CASSVDPGGPGNEQFF. The DNA of the CDR3 is TGTGCCAGCAGCGTAGACCCGGGGGGGCCTGGCAATGAGCAGTTCTTC.